Listed below are T cell receptor beta chains from one sample, sequenced in a study of cytomegalovirus exposure and HLA in healthy donors. Assay used: immunoSEQ multiplex PCR; TCRdb lists only in-frame clones, some missing. The repertoire holds 100,000 to 120,000 clones, with more than 75% as singletons. The sample consisted of PBMCs. Source of these receptors: a woman aged 25 to 39 in good health and CMV-seropositive. Each CDR3 is given with its conserved first and last residue. The D gene is left open where the match is weak. Expanded clones are given a class, and other clones once, few, many or no size at all.

13	TRBV6-5	-	-	TRBJ2-1	TGTGCCAGCAGACCAACAGGTTCGAGTGAGCAGTTCTTC	CASRPTGSSEQFF
18	TRBV27	TRBD2	-	TRBJ2-1	TGTGCCAGCAGTCCATACCCCTGGCTAGCGGGGCTTGCGGATGAGCAGTTCTTC	CASSPYPWLAGLADEQFF
14	TRBV4-2	-	-	TRBJ2-3	TGTGCCAGCAGCCAAGAGAGGGGGACAGATACGCAGTATTTT	CASSQERGTDTQYF
18	TRBV11-3	TRBD1	-	TRBJ1-3	TGTGCCAGCAGCTTAATCACCGAGGACAGGGATGGGAGAAACACCATATATTTT	CASSLITEDRDGRNTIYF
17	TRBV7-2	-	-	TRBJ2-2	TGTGCCAGCAGCTTAGGGGTCCTAGCGACTCTTCGGGGGGAGCTGTTTTTT	CASSLGVLATLRGELFF
14	TRBV12-5	-	-	TRBJ2-5	TGTGCTAGTGGCCAAATCGGGGTACAAGAGACCCAGTACTTC	CASGQIGVQETQYF
16	TRBV4-3	-	-	TRBJ1-5	TGCGCCAGCAGCCAAGTCCACACAGGGCCTCATCAGCCCCAGCATTTT	CASSQVHTGPHQPQHF
15	TRBV5-4	TRBD2	-	TRBJ2-3	TGTGCCAGCAGCTTGGGCGGGAGGGCCGGAGATACGCAGTATTTT	CASSLGGRAGDTQYF
16	TRBV5-6	-	once	TRBJ2-1	TGTGCCAGCAGCTTGGGGATCTCCTTGCTGCAGGATGAGCAGTTCTTC	CASSLGISLLQDEQFF
15	TRBV7-9	-	-	TRBJ1-3	TGTGCCAGCAGCTTTGGACTGAGCTCTGGAAACACCATATATTTT	CASSFGLSSGNTIYF
19	TRBV19	TRBD2	-	TRBJ2-1	TGTGCCAGTAGTCCCGGACTAGCGGGGCGATTCCAAGAATACAATGAGCAGTTCTTC	CASSPGLAGRFQEYNEQFF
14	TRBV5-4	-	-	TRBJ2-3	TGTGCCAGCAGCTCCGGGGGAGACACAGATACGCAGTATTTT	CASSSGGDTDTQYF
12	TRBV2	-	few	TRBJ2-7	TGTGCCAGCAGGGATACAGGGTACGAGCAGTACTTC	CASRDTGYEQYF
13	TRBV2	TRBD1	-	TRBJ2-7	TGTGCCAGCAAGGGACAGGGGGCTTGGGAGCAGTACTTC	CASKGQGAWEQYF
18	TRBV7-2	TRBD2	-	TRBJ2-6	TGTGCCAGCAGCTTCATGAGCGGGAGTGGATCTGGGGCCAACGTCCTGACTTTC	CASSFMSGSGSGANVLTF
17	TRBV4-1	TRBD2	-	TRBJ2-1	TGCGCCAGCAGCCAAAATACTTTAGCGGGGGGGTACAATGAGCAGTTCTTC	CASSQNTLAGGYNEQFF
13	TRBV7-9	TRBD1	-	TRBJ2-7	TGTGCCAGCAGGGGACAGGGGACCTACGAGCAGTACTTC	CASRGQGTYEQYF
20	TRBV27	TRBD2	-	TRBJ2-3	TGTGCCAGCAGACAAGCCAATATGCGGGATAGCGGGAGAAGCACAGATACGCAGTATTTT	CASRQANMRDSGRSTDTQYF
15	TRBV9	TRBD1	-	TRBJ2-7	TGTGCCAGCAGCGTAGGGCAGGGGGCAATGGGGGAGCAGTACTTC	CASSVGQGAMGEQYF
13	TRBV7-2	-	once	TRBJ2-2	TGTGCCAGCAGCTTAAGGAGCACCGGGGAGCTGTTTTTT	CASSLRSTGELFF
13	TRBV9	-	-	TRBJ2-3	TGTGCCAGCAGCGTAGATGTCTTCGATACGCAGTATTTT	CASSVDVFDTQYF
12	TRBV9	-	-	TRBJ2-1	TGTGCCAGCAGCGGGAGCGAGCGGGAGCAGTTCTTC	CASSGSEREQFF
14	TRBV19	TRBD1	-	TRBJ2-1	TGTGCCAGTAGTATCGAGAGACAGGGCCATGAGCAGTTCTTC	CASSIERQGHEQFF
16	TRBV19	TRBD1	-	TRBJ2-1	TGTGCCAGTAGTGTAGAGACAGGGGATTCGAGCAATGAGCAGTTCTTC	CASSVETGDSSNEQFF
13	TRBV21-1	-	-	TRBJ2-1	TGTGCCAGCAGCTGGCGGACTTGGGATGAGCAGTTCTTC	CASSWRTWDEQFF